Listed below are T cell receptor beta chains from one sample, sequenced in a study of prognosis after radiotherapy for stage I lung cancer. TCRdb ran MiXCR on the multiplex PCR reads and lists one entry per CDR3 protein. The data contain 20,000 to 25,000 distinct CDR3 sequences, roughly 35% of them singletons. Here the sequenced sample was PBMCs, taken before or after stereotactic body radiation therapy (not recorded which). The receptor set was obtained from a donor of 50 years or more with non-small cell lung cancer. Both conserved end residues are part of each CDR3. D genes are given only for firm matches. Clone size, where shown, is once, few, many, or a class for clones that have expanded.

cdr3_aa: CASSLGDRDQETQYF
cdr3_nt: TGTGCCAGCAGCTTAGGAGACAGAGACCAAGAGACCCAGTACTTC
j_call: TRBJ2-5
clone_size: many
v_call: TRBV11-2
d_call: NA

cdr3_aa: CASRYRLTDTQYF
cdr3_nt: TGTGCCAGCCGATACCGACTCACAGATACGCAGTATTTT
j_call: TRBJ2-3
clone_size: many
v_call: TRBV12-3/TRBV12-4
d_call: NA

cdr3_aa: CASSLDRHTDTQYF
cdr3_nt: TGTGCCAGCAGTTTAGACAGGCACACAGATACGCAGTATTTT
j_call: TRBJ2-3
clone_size: NA
v_call: TRBV27
d_call: NA

cdr3_aa: CSVAADTHYF
cdr3_nt: TGCAGCGTTGCGGCAGATACTCATTATTTT
j_call: TRBJ2-3
clone_size: NA
v_call: TRBV29-1
d_call: NA

cdr3_aa: CSARVLLGGRGLASYNEQFF
cdr3_nt: TGCAGTGCTAGAGTTTTGTTGGGCGGCCGTGGGCTAGCGAGCTACAATGAGCAGTTCTTC
j_call: TRBJ2-1
clone_size: many
v_call: TRBV20-1
d_call: NA

cdr3_aa: CASSPAGAYEQYF
cdr3_nt: TGTGCCAGCTCACCAGCGGGAGCCTACGAGCAGTACTTC
j_call: TRBJ2-7
clone_size: many
v_call: TRBV18
d_call: TRBD2

cdr3_aa: CASSFLNTEAFF
cdr3_nt: TGTGCCAGCAGTTTCCTAAACACTGAAGCTTTCTTT
j_call: TRBJ1-1
clone_size: many
v_call: TRBV12-3/TRBV12-4
d_call: NA

cdr3_aa: CASSYGGAATNEKLFF
cdr3_nt: TGCGCCAGCAGCTACGGAGGGGCTGCAACTAATGAAAAACTGTTTTTT
j_call: TRBJ1-4
clone_size: many
v_call: TRBV5-1
d_call: NA

cdr3_aa: CASSLGQGAGEAFF
cdr3_nt: TGTGCCAGCAGCTTAGGACAGGGGGCCGGTGAAGCTTTCTTT
j_call: TRBJ1-1
clone_size: many
v_call: TRBV7-9
d_call: TRBD1

cdr3_aa: CASSLGIGNTEAFF
cdr3_nt: TGTGCCAGCAGCTTGGGAATAGGGAACACTGAAGCTTTCTTT
j_call: TRBJ1-1
clone_size: many
v_call: TRBV5-4
d_call: NA

cdr3_aa: CSAPLAGTFTDTQYF
cdr3_nt: TGCAGTGCCCCTTTAGCGGGGACGTTCACAGATACGCAGTATTTT
j_call: TRBJ2-3
clone_size: many
v_call: TRBV20-1
d_call: TRBD2

cdr3_aa: CASSRTGGTEAFF
cdr3_nt: TGTGCCAGCAGCCGGACAGGGGGCACTGAAGCTTTCTTT
j_call: TRBJ1-1
clone_size: many
v_call: TRBV11-3
d_call: TRBD1

cdr3_aa: CASSDSTENEQFF
cdr3_nt: TGTGCCAGCAGTGACTCGACGGAGAATGAGCAGTTCTTC
j_call: TRBJ2-1
clone_size: NA
v_call: TRBV6-4
d_call: NA

cdr3_aa: CASRFWTSGTGEHYF
cdr3_nt: TGTGCCAGTAGATTCTGGACTAGCGGGACGGGGGAGCATTACTTC
j_call: TRBJ2-7
clone_size: NA
v_call: TRBV19
d_call: TRBD2

cdr3_aa: CASSQVGVDSPLHF
cdr3_nt: TGTGCCAGCAGCCAGGTGGGCGTCGATTCACCCCTCCACTTT
j_call: TRBJ1-6
clone_size: NA
v_call: TRBV3-1
d_call: NA

cdr3_aa: CASSRNILAGGTYEQYF
cdr3_nt: TGTGCCAGCAGCCGAAATATTCTAGCGGGAGGTACCTACGAGCAGTACTTC
j_call: TRBJ2-7
clone_size: many
v_call: TRBV11-3
d_call: TRBD2

cdr3_aa: CSADQLDRGNNYGYTF
cdr3_nt: TGCAGTGCTGACCAGTTGGACAGGGGAAACAACTATGGCTACACCTTC
j_call: TRBJ1-2
clone_size: once
v_call: TRBV20-1
d_call: TRBD1

cdr3_aa: CATSDSGILNTGELFF
cdr3_nt: TGTGCCACCAGTGATTCGGGCATTCTTAACACCGGGGAGCTGTTTTTT
j_call: TRBJ2-2
clone_size: many
v_call: TRBV24-1
d_call: NA

cdr3_aa: CASSYSRQVYSGYTF
cdr3_nt: TGTGCCAGCAGTTACTCGAGGCAGGTCTATTCTGGCTACACCTTC
j_call: TRBJ1-2
clone_size: few
v_call: TRBV6-2/TRBV6-3
d_call: NA

cdr3_aa: CASSYRGGRTEAFF
cdr3_nt: TGTGCCAGCAGTTACAGGGGCGGGCGAACTGAAGCTTTCTTT
j_call: TRBJ1-1
clone_size: many
v_call: TRBV6-9
d_call: NA

cdr3_aa: CASSARFPTDTQYF
cdr3_nt: TGTGCCAGCAGTGCACGATTCCCGACAGATACGCAGTATTTT
j_call: TRBJ2-3
clone_size: many
v_call: TRBV6-4
d_call: NA

cdr3_aa: CASSPGSQETQYF
cdr3_nt: TGCGCCAGCAGCCCAGGGAGCCAAGAGACCCAGTACTTC
j_call: TRBJ2-5
clone_size: many
v_call: TRBV5-1
d_call: NA

cdr3_aa: CASSGGEQFF
cdr3_nt: TGTGCCAGTTCGGGTGGTGAGCAGTTCTTC
j_call: TRBJ2-1
clone_size: many
v_call: TRBV11-2
d_call: NA

cdr3_aa: CASSPNPAGGPTDTQYF
cdr3_nt: TGCGCCAGCAGCCCTAATCCAGCGGGAGGGCCCACAGATACGCAGTATTTT
j_call: TRBJ2-3
clone_size: many
v_call: TRBV5-1
d_call: TRBD2

cdr3_aa: CASSLPSGGGTDTQYF
cdr3_nt: TGTGCCAGCAGCCTCCCGTCGGGGGGGGGCACAGATACGCAGTATTTT
j_call: TRBJ2-3
clone_size: many
v_call: TRBV11-3
d_call: TRBD2

cdr3_aa: CASSETQGSEHYF
cdr3_nt: TGTGCCAGCAGTGAAACCCAGGGGTCCGAGCATTACTTC
j_call: TRBJ2-7
clone_size: NA
v_call: TRBV6-1
d_call: NA

cdr3_aa: CASSVPLGAGTEAFF
cdr3_nt: TGCGCCAGCAGCGTGCCCTTAGGGGCAGGCACTGAAGCTTTCTTT
j_call: TRBJ1-1
clone_size: many
v_call: TRBV5-1
d_call: NA

cdr3_aa: CASSQLAGEVPQHF
cdr3_nt: TGTGCCAGCAGCCAACTAGCTGGTGAGGTGCCCCAGCATTTT
j_call: TRBJ1-5
clone_size: many
v_call: TRBV3-1
d_call: NA

cdr3_aa: CASSLWGRALNQPQHF
cdr3_nt: TGTGCCAGCAGTTTATGGGGCAGGGCCCTCAATCAGCCCCAGCATTTT
j_call: TRBJ1-5
clone_size: NA
v_call: TRBV28
d_call: NA

cdr3_aa: CASTPRSSGFDTQYF
cdr3_nt: TGTGCCAGCACTCCTAGATCTAGCGGGTTTGATACGCAGTATTTT
j_call: TRBJ2-3
clone_size: many
v_call: TRBV2
d_call: TRBD2

cdr3_aa: CASSLSDFGTGGFKNIQYF
cdr3_nt: TGTGCCAGCAGCTTAAGTGACTTCGGGACAGGGGGCTTCAAGAACATTCAGTACTTC
j_call: TRBJ2-4
clone_size: many
v_call: TRBV13
d_call: TRBD1

cdr3_aa: CASRAQFNTEAFF
cdr3_nt: TGTGCCAGCAGGGCCCAATTTAACACTGAAGCTTTCTTT
j_call: TRBJ1-1
clone_size: many
v_call: TRBV2
d_call: NA

cdr3_aa: CSVRDRFYGYTF
cdr3_nt: TGCAGCGTTAGGGACAGATTCTATGGCTACACCTTC
j_call: TRBJ1-2
clone_size: many
v_call: TRBV29-1
d_call: TRBD1

cdr3_aa: CATSDSSGLWDEQFF
cdr3_nt: TGTGCCACCAGTGATTCTAGCGGGCTGTGGGATGAGCAGTTCTTC
j_call: TRBJ2-1
clone_size: NA
v_call: TRBV24-1
d_call: TRBD2

cdr3_aa: CASTSWGGGTEAFF
cdr3_nt: TGTGCCAGCACCTCCTGGGGAGGTGGAACTGAAGCTTTCTTT
j_call: TRBJ1-1
clone_size: many
v_call: TRBV6-1
d_call: NA

cdr3_aa: CASSRQGAGEQFF
cdr3_nt: TGTGCCAGCAGCCGACAGGGGGCGGGTGAGCAGTTCTTC
j_call: TRBJ2-1
clone_size: many
v_call: TRBV3-1
d_call: TRBD1

cdr3_aa: CASSLCVSGSNVLTF
cdr3_nt: TGTGCCAGCAGCTTATGCGTCTCTGGGTCCAACGTCCTGACTTTC
j_call: TRBJ2-6
clone_size: NA
v_call: TRBV7-9
d_call: NA

cdr3_aa: CASSSLLCSGTTYTDTQYF
cdr3_nt: TGTGCCAGCAGTTCGTTATTGTGTAGCGGGACAACTTACACAGATACGCAGTATTTT
j_call: TRBJ2-3
clone_size: NA
v_call: TRBV28
d_call: TRBD2

cdr3_aa: CASSITFFENIQYF
cdr3_nt: TGTGCCAGTAGTATAACATTTTTCGAGAACATTCAGTACTTC
j_call: TRBJ2-4
clone_size: many
v_call: TRBV19
d_call: NA

cdr3_aa: CASRPGGTGELFF
cdr3_nt: TGTGCCAGCAGGCCAGGGGGAACCGGGGAGCTGTTTTTT
j_call: TRBJ2-2
clone_size: many
v_call: TRBV9
d_call: TRBD1

cdr3_aa: CASSQGAGGETQYF
cdr3_nt: TGTGCCAGCAGCCAAGGGGCGGGAGGGGAGACCCAGTACTTC
j_call: TRBJ2-5
clone_size: NA
v_call: TRBV3-1
d_call: TRBD2

cdr3_aa: CSVEFSPNTEAFF
cdr3_nt: TGCAGCGTTGAGTTCTCCCCGAACACTGAAGCTTTCTTT
j_call: TRBJ1-1
clone_size: few
v_call: TRBV29-1
d_call: NA

cdr3_aa: CASSFLAGQYNEQFF
cdr3_nt: TGTGCCAGCAGCTTCTTAGCGGGCCAGTACAATGAGCAGTTCTTC
j_call: TRBJ2-1
clone_size: many
v_call: TRBV11-3
d_call: TRBD2

cdr3_aa: CASRRDSNTGELFF
cdr3_nt: TGTGCTAGCAGGCGGGACAGCAACACCGGGGAGCTGTTTTTT
j_call: TRBJ2-2
clone_size: many
v_call: TRBV7-7
d_call: NA

cdr3_aa: CASSLGQGLPGETQYF
cdr3_nt: TGTGCCAGCAGCTTGGGGCAGGGTCTCCCGGGAGAGACCCAGTACTTC
j_call: TRBJ2-5
clone_size: few
v_call: TRBV5-8
d_call: NA